This is a list of T cell receptor beta chains from one sample in a study of human T cells and chemical hapten exposure. TCRdb reprocessed the RACE reads with MiXCR, giving one entry per CDR3 protein. The sample lists 340,000 or so distinct CDR3 sequences; roughly 6.9% were seen once. Sequencing was performed on whole blood, taken in connection with sensitization to the hapten diphenylcyclopropenone (DPC). Source of these receptors: a woman in her late teens or twenties with alopecia areata. Some clones in this sample may be carry-over from other donors' samples. The CDR3 runs from the conserved cysteine through the conserved F or W. D genes are given only for firm matches. Clone size appears in some rows only: once, few, many, or a class for an expanded clone.

J gene	D gene	clone size	V gene	CDR3 protein	CDR3 DNA
TRBJ2-3	-	many	TRBV5-1	CASSLSAIRTDTQYF	TGCGCCAGCAGCTTGTCTGCAATCCGCACAGATACGCAGTATTTT
TRBJ2-5	-	many	TRBV6-1	CASLKMGRGKQETQYF	TGTGCCAGCTTGAAAATGGGCCGAGGGAAACAAGAGACCCAGTACTTC
TRBJ2-3	-	many	TRBV14	CASSKGWTDTQYF	TGTGCCAGCAGCAAGGGTTGGACAGATACGCAGTATTTT
TRBJ2-3	-	many	TRBV29-1	CSSDPADTQYF	TGCAGCTCAGATCCGGCAGATACGCAGTATTTT
TRBJ1-5	TRBD1	few	TRBV6-2/TRBV6-3	CASRGQGSNQPQHF	TGTGCCAGCAGAGGACAGGGAAGCAATCAGCCCCAGCATTTT
TRBJ2-1	-	few	TRBV7-6	CASSSSFSGRSGNEQFF	TGTGCCAGCAGCTCCTCTTTTTCGGGGCGATCCGGTAATGAGCAGTTCTTC
TRBJ1-4	-	many	TRBV27	CASSLWQSEKLFF	TGTGCCAGCAGTTTATGGCAGTCTGAAAAACTGTTTTTT
TRBJ2-2	TRBD2	-	TRBV7-6	CASSMGLAPNTGELFF	TGTGCCAGCAGCATGGGACTAGCGCCGAACACCGGGGAGCTGTTTTTT
TRBJ1-1	-	-	TRBV7-9	CASSPQGVVNTEAFF	TGTGCCAGCAGCCCACAGGGTGTGGTGAACACTGAAGCTTTCTTT
TRBJ1-1	-	many	TRBV4-3	CASSRSGNTEAFF	TGCGCCAGCAGCCGCTCCGGGAACACTGAAGCTTTCTTT
TRBJ2-7	-	-	TRBV12-3/TRBV12-4	CASSQQGRMEQYF	TGTGCCAGCAGTCAACAGGGAAGGATGGAGCAGTACTTC
TRBJ1-2	TRBD1	few	TRBV20-1	CSARALDRDVGYTF	TGCAGTGCTAGAGCCTTGGACAGGGACGTTGGCTACACCTTC
TRBJ2-5	-	few	TRBV4-3	CASSQEGYEETQYF	TGCGCCAGCAGCCAAGAGGGCTATGAAGAGACCCAGTACTTC
TRBJ1-2	-	-	TRBV29-1	CSVDSYYGYTF	TGCAGCGTTGACTCCTACTATGGCTACACCTTC
TRBJ2-7	-	few	TRBV12-3/TRBV12-4	CASSPDPEAWYEQYF	TGTGCCAGCAGTCCAGACCCGGAGGCATGGTACGAGCAGTACTTC
TRBJ2-1	TRBD2	many	TRBV29-1	CSVIGTSGAVNEQFF	TGCAGCGTCATCGGGACTAGCGGGGCCGTAAATGAGCAGTTCTTC
TRBJ2-3	TRBD1	many	TRBV10-3	CAISGPDRERDTQYF	TGTGCCATCAGTGGTCCCGACAGGGAAAGGGATACGCAGTATTTT
TRBJ1-4	-	few	TRBV20-1	CSSPGGAGSNEKLFF	TGCTCTTCTCCCGGGGGGGCGGGATCTAATGAAAAACTGTTTTTT
TRBJ2-4	TRBD2	few	TRBV7-8	CASSPTSGVNGIQYF	TGTGCCAGCAGCCCTACTAGCGGGGTAAATGGCATTCAGTACTTC
TRBJ1-1	-	many	TRBV18	CASSPDKNTEAFF	TGTGCCAGCTCGCCAGACAAGAACACTGAAGCTTTCTTT
TRBJ2-7	-	many	TRBV28	CASSLGMVSYEQYF	TGTGCCAGCAGTTTGGGGATGGTATCCTACGAGCAGTACTTC
TRBJ1-6	-	few	TRBV20-1	CSARDSNTGQINSPLHF	TGCAGTGCTAGAGATTCTAATACGGGACAAATTAATTCACCCCTCCACTTT
TRBJ1-1	-	-	TRBV6-5	CASRRYIDTTINTEAFF	TGTGCCAGCAGGCGATACATTGACACCACGATAAACACTGAAGCTTTCTTT
TRBJ1-2	TRBD1	-	TRBV29-1	CSATGGGYGYTF	TGCAGCGCCACAGGGGGTGGCTATGGCTACACCTTC
TRBJ1-4	-	-	TRBV6-6	CAIRRDLNEKLFF	TGTGCCATACGGAGGGACCTTAATGAAAAACTGTTTTTT
TRBJ2-7	TRBD1	many	TRBV20-1	CSALTGGTSYEQYF	TGCAGTGCTCTGACAGGGGGGACCTCCTACGAGCAGTACTTC
TRBJ1-5	-	-	TRBV4-2	CASSQAWTLNNDRFINQPQHF	TGTGCCAGCAGCCAAGCCTGGACCCTCAATAACGACAGGTTTATCAATCAGCCCCAGCATTTT
TRBJ1-1	-	-	TRBV11-2	CASSLGLVRTNTEAFF	TGTGCCAGCAGCTTAGGTCTGGTCAGGACCAACACTGAAGCTTTCTTT
TRBJ1-4	-	-	TRBV14	CASSQDQGQNAEKLFF	TGTGCCAGCAGCCAAGACCAAGGACAGAATGCGGAAAAACTGTTTTTT
TRBJ1-1	TRBD1	few	TRBV29-1	CSGKDRATEAFF	TGCAGCGGGAAGGACAGGGCTACTGAAGCTTTCTTT
TRBJ1-2	-	few	TRBV28	CASSSPGAGPYGYTF	TGTGCCAGCAGCTCCCCTGGGGCAGGTCCCTATGGCTACACCTTC
TRBJ2-5	-	once	TRBV7-8	CASSLDSGSDETQYF	TGTGCCAGCAGCTTAGACTCCGGGTCTGATGAGACCCAGTACTTC
TRBJ1-4	-	few	TRBV9	CASSSQVNEKLFF	TGTGCCAGCAGCTCACAGGTTAATGAAAAACTGTTTTTT
TRBJ2-5	TRBD2	-	TRBV28	CASSWTSGTQETQYF	TGTGCCAGCAGCTGGACTAGCGGGACCCAAGAGACCCAGTACTTC
TRBJ1-6	TRBD1	-	TRBV6-2/TRBV6-3	CASSSQGYHSPLHF	TGTGCCAGCAGTTCACAGGGGTATCATTCACCCCTCCACTTT
TRBJ1-1	-	-	TRBV6-2/TRBV6-3	CASSRLPGGTEAFF	TGTGCCAGCAGCCGCCTACCAGGCGGCACTGAAGCTTTCTTT
TRBJ2-3	-	-	TRBV5-1	CASSLGSSGRRTDTQYF	TGCGCCAGCAGCTTGGGGAGTAGTGGCAGGCGCACAGATACGCAGTATTTT
TRBJ2-5	TRBD2	many	TRBV7-2	CASSGFSGGAGETQYF	TGTGCCAGCAGCGGATTTAGCGGGGGGGCAGGGGAGACCCAGTACTTC
TRBJ1-2	-	-	TRBV18	CASSPGGTANYGYTF	TGTGCCAGCTCACCAGGTGGTACAGCTAACTATGGCTACACCTTC
TRBJ1-6	TRBD1	-	TRBV10-3	CATEDRASSPLHF	TGTGCCACGGAGGACAGGGCGAGTTCACCCCTCCACTTT
TRBJ2-4	TRBD1	-	TRBV12-5	CASGPGQGPLAKNIQYF	TGTGCTAGTGGACCTGGACAGGGGCCTTTAGCCAAAAACATTCAGTACTTC
TRBJ2-6	-	few	TRBV7-2	CASSLVRGANVLTF	TGTGCCAGCAGCTTAGTGCGGGGGGCCAACGTCCTGACTTTC
TRBJ1-6	-	-	TRBV10-3	CAISEGDLNFRPLHF	TGTGCCATCAGCGAAGGGGACCTTAATTTCAGGCCCCTCCACTTT
TRBJ2-7	-	many	TRBV14	CASSQASSYEQYF	TGTGCCAGCAGCCAGGCCAGCTCCTACGAGCAGTACTTC
TRBJ2-5	TRBD2	many	TRBV11-2	CASSPIGLADQETQYF	TGTGCCAGCAGCCCCATAGGGCTAGCGGACCAAGAGACCCAGTACTTC
TRBJ1-4	-	few	TRBV27	CASSPHPLRANEKLFF	TGTGCCAGCAGTCCTCATCCTTTGAGAGCTAATGAAAAACTGTTTTTT
TRBJ2-7	TRBD1	-	TRBV19	CATRGTGDHEQYF	TGTGCCACACGTGGGACAGGGGACCACGAGCAGTACTTC
TRBJ2-3	-	few	TRBV7-2	CASSLRESKYF	TGTGCCAGCAGCCTCCGGGAATCCAAGTATTTT
TRBJ2-1	TRBD2	many	TRBV4-1	CASSQDLASGRYNEQFF	TGCGCCAGCAGCCAAGATCTGGCTAGCGGGCGCTACAATGAGCAGTTCTTC
TRBJ2-6	-	many	TRBV20-1	CSARDLRVAGDSSGANVLTF	TGCAGTGCTAGAGATCTACGAGTTGCGGGGGACAGCTCTGGGGCCAACGTCCTGACTTTC
TRBJ1-3	-	-	TRBV11-2	CASSSRRHSSGNTIYF	TGTGCCAGCAGCTCGCGGCGGCATAGCTCTGGAAACACCATATATTTT
TRBJ2-1	-	many	TRBV7-9	CASSLRADSSYNEQFF	TGTGCCAGCAGCTTGAGAGCGGACAGCTCCTACAATGAGCAGTTCTTC